One and the same sample provided the 9 T cell receptor beta chains below, sequenced in a study of blood T cells in healthy people across ages. The second PCR ran about 6 to 12 cycles with a sample-barcoded 5' primer and J-beta primers. MiXCR was run by TCRdb on the 5' RACE reads, yielding one entry per CDR3 protein. The table has hundreds of thousands of distinct CDR3 sequences, 58% seen once. The material sequenced was blood. The receptor source for this set is a man aged 25-40 years in good health.

V gene TRBV7-3 combines with J gene TRBJ1-1; no reliable D call. V was clipped by 3 bases and J by 3 bases, with 11 bases between them. In germline, CDR1 is SGHTA, CDR2 FQGTGA. CDR3 length equals 14 residues. In nucleotides, the CDR3 is TGTGCCAGCAGCTTTCAACCGGCGGACACTGAAGCTTTCTTT. This translates into CASSFQPADTEAFF.

The rearrangement joins TRBV20-1 to TRBJ2-1, with TRBD2 matching over 8 bases. CDR3 length equals 16 residues. CDR1 is DFQATT and CDR2 is SNEGSKA in the germline V gene (reference sequence). Losses at the gene ends were 3 bases for V and 4 bases for J; bases not matched to a gene: 11. CDR3 in DNA: TGCAGTGCTAGTGCTACTAGCGGACAATTATACAATGAGCAGTTCTTC. Translating it yields CSASATSGQLYNEQFF.

The chain joins TRBV18 to TRBJ2-1, with TRBD2 matching over 14 bases. J lost 4 bases, V lost 0 bases, and 17 bases had no gene match. Germline V lookup: CDR1 KGHSH, CDR2 LQKENI. CDR3 length: 22 residues. The CDR3, as DNA: TGTGCCAGCTCACCACCCAAATCCGGGACTAGCGGGAGAGGTTCGTTTTACAATGAGCAGTTCTTC. Amino acid sequence: CASSPPKSGTSGRGSFYNEQFF.

Note on this clonotype: An end of the junction does not agree with germline; a read error may underlie this. This rearrangement joins TRBV4-3 to TRBJ2-1, with a possible D match to TRBD2 (7 bases). This CDR3 has 15 amino acids. Germline V gene sequence: CDR1 LGHNA, CDR2 YSLEER. CDR3 protein: CASSLGGGGDNEQFF. DNA for the CDR3: TGCGCCAGTAGCCTTGGCGGAGGGGGGGACAATGAGCAGTTCTTC.

This chain joins TRBV29-1 and TRBJ2-7, with 8 bases that match TRBD2. The germline gives CDR1 SQVTM, CDR2 ANQGSEA. This CDR3 region has 16 residues. J gave up 3 bases and V 4 bases, and 14 bases lay outside the gene matches. The CDR3 spells CSVGIGSGVLNYEQYF. Here the CDR3 DNA reads TGCAGCGTTGGGATTGGTAGCGGGGTTCTTAACTACGAGCAGTACTTC.

In this sample, this clonotype turned up a few times. The chain links TRBV29-1 to TRBJ2-5; D may match TRBD1 or TRBD2 (5 bases each). Deletions cut 3 bases from V and 11 bases from J, with 13 bases between. This CDR3 has 11 residues. In germline, CDR1 is SQVTM, CDR2 ANQGSEA. CDR3 nucleotide sequence: TGCAGCGTTGAGGTCGGGGCAATGCAGTACTTC. This sequence encodes CSVEVGAMQYF.

The chain uses TRBV7-2 and TRBJ1-4; no clear D gene. CDR3 size: 11 residues. Germline lookup yields CDR1 SGHTA and CDR2 FQGNSA. Trimming cost V 2 bases and J 13 bases, with 8 bases left between them. The CDR3 DNA sequence: TGTGCCAGCAGCTTACGAGAGGTACTGTTTTTT. Translation: CASSLREVLFF.

The chain carries TRBV6-2 or TRBV6-3 and TRBJ2-1, with TRBD2 matching over 10 bases. V was pared by 2 bases and J by 4 bases, with 11 bases of the junction left unmatched. This CDR3 has 18 residues. CDR1 MNHEY and CDR2 SVGEGT come from the germline V gene. This CDR3 reads CASSYRAGGALWYNEQFF. The CDR3 nucleotides read TGTGCCAGCAGTTACCGAGCGGGAGGGGCTCTTTGGTACAATGAGCAGTTCTTC.

This clonotype has just a few counts. The V gene is TRBV28, the J gene TRBJ2-1; unclear D gene. The CDR3 contains 14 residues. Germline V gives CDR1 MDHEN, CDR2 SYDVKM. Trimming cost V 5 bases and J 12 bases, with 20 bases left between them. CDR3 region: CASSGPFLERRQFF. CDR3 coding DNA: TGTGCCAGCAGTGGCCCTTTTCTAGAGCGACGGCAGTTCTTC.